These 21 T cell receptor beta chains were sequenced from one sample in a study of blood T cell repertoires in COVID-19 (TCRdb year 2020). The protocol used for the library was the immunoSEQ multiplex PCR assay. The source is immuneACCESS, and TCRdb retained only in-frame sequences with V and J called. Part of the clones is not carried over; for the studies checked, unresolved V genes explain less than half of this, and the remainder is unexplained. This sample has about 95,000 clones in its table, and approximately 84% of those were observed once. The ten largest make up roughly 24% of the sample. Sequencing was carried out using peripheral blood. These receptors were obtained from a human donor in a cohort sampled during active COVID-19.

The chain carries TRBV25-1 and TRBJ2-5; 9 bases align to TRBD2. Germline assignment: CDR1 MGHDK and CDR2 SYGVNS. The CDR3 has 16 amino acids. The junction had 7 bases not matched to a gene; V was cut back by 1 base and J by 4 bases. The CDR3 is CASSEFRGGAGETQYF. The DNA of the CDR3 is TGTGCCAGCAGTGAATTCCGCGGGGGGGCCGGAGAGACCCAGTACTTC.

The rearrangement links TRBV28 to TRBJ2-7; 8 nucleotides match TRBD1. V dropped 7 bases and J dropped 2; count of bases not matched to a gene: 7. The germline V gene encodes CDR1 MDHEN and CDR2 SYDVKM. This CDR3 is 14 amino acids long. The CDR3 reads CASTTTGATYEQYF. The CDR3, as DNA: TGTGCCAGCACCACGACAGGGGCTACCTACGAGCAGTACTTC.

This clone came up once. The rearrangement links TRBV19 to TRBJ1-1; 8 bases match TRBD1. CDR1 and CDR2 from the germline V gene are LNHDA and SQIVND (reference sequence). V was pared by 3 bases and J by 4 bases, with 7 bases of the junction left unmatched. This CDR3 comprises 15 residues. The CDR3: CASSIRGPRGTEAFF. As DNA, the CDR3 is TGTGCCAGTAGTATCAGGGGGCCCCGAGGCACTGAAGCTTTCTTT.

The rearrangement joins TRBV5-1 to TRBJ1-1, with D possibly matching TRBD1 (6 bases). Germline lookup yields CDR1 SGHRS and CDR2 YFSETQ. The CDR3 is 12 amino acids. V lost 1 base to trimming and J lost 8 bases, with 9 bases between them. The CDR3 DNA reads TGCGCCAGCAGCTTGCAAACAGGGGAAGCTTTCTTT. Encoded protein: CASSLQTGEAFF.

The gene calls are TRBV18 and TRBJ1-4; 9 bases are a match to TRBD1. J lost 10 bases, V lost 3 bases, and 9 bases had no gene match. Germline values: CDR1 KGHSH, CDR2 LQKENI. The CDR3 is 15 residues long. The CDR3 sequence is CASSPPQGQGGKLFF. DNA for the CDR3: TGTGCCAGCTCACCTCCCCAGGGACAGGGAGGAAAACTGTTTTTT.

Here the CDR3 DNA reads TGTGCCAGCAGTGGTCAGGGCAATGAGCAGTTCTTC. Translating gives CASSGQGNEQFF. The chain uses TRBV2 and TRBJ2-1; tentative D call: TRBD1 (5 bases). The CDR3 length is 12 residues. Germline CDR1 reads SNHLY; CDR2 reads FYNNEI. The V end was cut by 4 bases, the J end by 6 bases, with 7 bases between. The full variable domain, rest sourced from reference TRBV2 and TRBJ2-1, is EPEVTQTPSHQVTQMGQEVILRCVPISNHLYFYWYRQILGQKVEFLVSFYNNEISEKSEIFDDQFSVERPDGSNFTLKIRSTKLEDSAMYFCASSGQGNEQFFGPGTRLTVL.

The V gene is TRBV6-5, the J gene TRBJ1-2, with no clear D. V lost 0 bases and J 9 bases, leaving 11 bases between the germline ends. Germline V CDR1 and CDR2: MNHEY, SVGAGI. The CDR3 spans 13 residues. The CDR3, as DNA: TGTGCCAGCAGTTACTCCTCAACCGGGAGCTACACCTTC. Translation: CASSYSSTGSYTF.

V and J are TRBV2 and TRBJ2-1, with 8 bases aligning to TRBD2. Per the germline V gene, CDR1 is SNHLY and CDR2 is FYNNEI. The length of the CDR3 is 15 residues. The V gene end was trimmed by 4 bases and the J gene end by 4 bases; junction bases not matched to a gene: 6. Here the CDR3 reads CASSGPGGMYNEQFF. CDR3 nucleotide sequence: TGTGCCAGCAGTGGGCCGGGAGGGATGTACAATGAGCAGTTCTTC.

The chain is built from TRBV24-1 and TRBJ1-4; 7 nucleotides line up with TRBD1. The germline V gene has CDR1 KGHDR and CDR2 SFDVKD. CDR3 size: 14 residues. The V gene end was trimmed by 4 bases and the J gene end by 7 bases; junction bases not matched to a gene: 5. The CDR3 region is CATSDRRGAEKLFF. For the CDR3, the DNA is TGTGCCACCAGTGACCGCAGGGGGGCTGAAAAACTGTTTTTT.

V usage is TRBV10-1 and J usage is TRBJ2-7; tentatively, D is TRBD2 (6 bases). Germline CDR1 reads WNHNN; CDR2 reads SYGVQD (reference sequence). The CDR3 extends over 14 amino acids. V was cut by 2 bases and J by 3 bases, with 11 bases left in between. CDR3 amino acids: CASSEVADRYEQYF. The CDR3 region has the DNA TGCGCCAGCAGTGAGGTAGCGGATCGCTACGAGCAGTACTTC.

V usage is TRBV10-1 and J usage is TRBJ2-3; 7 bases agree with TRBD2. The CDR3 has 14 amino acids. The V gene end was trimmed by 4 bases and the J gene end by 5 bases; junction bases not matched to a gene: 6. Germline V gene sequence: CDR1 WNHNN, CDR2 SYGVQD (reference sequence). Here the CDR3 reads CASSVSSGQDTQYF. The CDR3 DNA reads TGCGCCAGCAGTGTTTCTAGCGGCCAAGATACGCAGTATTTT.

The genes are TRBV28 and TRBJ1-1; no clear D gene. Germline V gives CDR1 MDHEN, CDR2 SYDVKM. This CDR3 spans 12 amino acids. Trimming stripped 0 bases from V and 5 bases from J, with 4 bases between. The CDR3 region is CASSLWSTEAFF. The DNA for the CDR3 is TGTGCCAGCAGTTTATGGTCTACTGAAGCTTTCTTT.

The V and J genes are TRBV4-1 and TRBJ1-4, with 10 bases fitting TRBD1. CDR1 is MGHRA and CDR2 is YSYEKL in the germline V gene. The CDR3 spans 15 residues. V lost 1 base, J lost 8 bases, and 4 bases stayed unmatched. CDR3 amino acids: CASSQVGTGEEKLFF. CDR3 coding DNA: TGCGCCAGCAGCCAAGTTGGGACAGGGGAGGAAAAACTGTTTTTT.

This sequence joins TRBV19 and TRBJ2-3; D is unclear. V dropped 3 bases and J dropped 0 bases, with 7 bases sitting between them. Germline V lookup: CDR1 LNHDA, CDR2 SQIVND (reference sequence). CDR3 length: 14 amino acids. The CDR3 region is CASSISMSTDTQYF. CDR3 DNA sequence: TGTGCCAGTAGTATTTCAATGAGCACAGATACGCAGTATTTT.

Only one count was recorded for this clone. V gene TRBV28 combines with J gene TRBJ2-1; D might be TRBD2 (7 bases). Germline V gives CDR1 MDHEN, CDR2 SYDVKM. Trimming stripped 2 bases from V and 1 base from J, with 15 bases between. The CDR3 loop spans 17 amino acids. The CDR3 DNA follows: TGTGCCAGCAGTTTAATAGGGGGGGAGGGGTCCTACAATGAGCAGTTCTTC. Amino acids: CASSLIGGEGSYNEQFF.

V and J are TRBV6-2 or TRBV6-3 and TRBJ2-3; 9 bases are shared with TRBD1. J gave up 6 bases and V 2 bases, and 6 bases lay outside the gene matches. Germline V gives CDR1 MNHEY, CDR2 SVGEGT. CDR3 size: 15 residues. This CDR3 reads CASSYDRGLKDTQYF. The CDR3 DNA follows: TGTGCCAGCAGTTACGACAGGGGGTTAAAGGATACGCAGTATTTT.

This clone came up once. This chain joins TRBV24-1 and TRBJ1-1, with unresolved D. Trimming stripped 12 bases from V and 1 base from J, with 14 bases between. Germline CDR1 reads KGHDR; CDR2 reads SFDVKD. The CDR3 contains 13 residues. CDR3 loop: CAPNGRANTEAFF. The CDR3 DNA reads TGTGCCCCCAATGGGAGGGCGAACACTGAAGCTTTCTTT.

The chain recombines TRBV3-1 (or the pseudogene TRBV3-2) with TRBJ2-7, with 7 nucleotides matching TRBD2. From germline, CDR1 is LGHDT and CDR2 YNNKEL (reference sequence). This CDR3 spans 17 amino acids. V lost 1 base to trimming and J lost 2 bases; unmatched junction nucleotides: 11. CDR3 sequence (DNA): TGTGCCAGCAGCCAAGGGACTGGGGGGGAGAACCCCTACGAGCAGTACTTC. This encodes CASSQGTGGENPYEQYF.

This clone showed up just once. The gene calls are TRBV5-6 and TRBJ1-2; no definite D call. Germline CDR1 is SGHDT and CDR2 is YYEEEE. The CDR3 contains 14 residues. Trimming cost V 0 bases and J 8 bases, with 14 bases left between them. The CDR3 nucleotides read TGTGCCAGCAGCTTGGCCATCACCTCTGGCGGCTACACCTTC. Encoded protein: CASSLAITSGGYTF.

The chain couples TRBV5-8 to TRBJ2-4, with TRBD2 matching 8 bases. Trimming at V came to 2 bases and at J to 0 bases, leaving 10 bases not matched to a gene. Germline loops: CDR1 SGHTS, CDR2 YDEGEE. The CDR3 consists of 18 residues. The CDR3 loop reads CASSFEFLAGLAKNIQYF. The CDR3 DNA sequence: TGTGCCAGCAGCTTTGAGTTTTTAGCGGGGCTAGCCAAAAACATTCAGTACTTC.

The J gene is TRBJ1-2, the V gene TRBV3-1 (or the pseudogene TRBV3-2), with TRBD1 matching over 7 bases. Trimming took 3 bases from V and 2 from J; bases not matched to a gene: 3. The CDR3 consists of 14 residues. Germline CDR1 is LGHDT and CDR2 is YNNKEL (reference sequence). CDR3 sequence (DNA): TGTGCCAGCAGCCAGGGACAGCAGAACTATGGCTACACCTTC. Encoded protein: CASSQGQQNYGYTF.